This entry lists 9 T cell receptor beta chains sequenced from one sample in a study of CD8 T cells in Susac syndrome. The authors reverse transcribed roughly 0.5 to 1 ug RNA with random hexamers. TCRdb reanalysed the immunoSEQ multiplex PCR reads using MiXCR and keeps one entry per CDR3 protein. Among some 190,000 distinct CDR3 sequences listed, approximately 94% were seen once. Material: CD4+ T cells from PBMCs. These receptors all stem from a human donor with Susac syndrome.

The V gene is TRBV19, the J gene TRBJ2-3; 9 bases line up with TRBD2. Losses at the gene ends were 6 bases for V and 1 base for J; bases not matched to a gene: 5. The V gene's germline CDR1 is LNHDA and CDR2 SQIVND (reference sequence). The CDR3 runs 15 residues. The CDR3 loop is CASRRAGGRTDTQYF. In nucleotides, the CDR3 is TGTGCCAGTAGACGAGCGGGGGGACGCACAGATACGCAGTATTTT.

The CDR3 sequence: CASSRTVYEQYF. For the CDR3, the DNA is TGTGCCAGCAGTCGTACGGTCTACGAGCAGTACTTC. J is TRBJ2-7 and V is TRBV28; D is unresolved. The CDR3 spans 12 residues. CDR1 is MDHEN and CDR2 is SYDVKM in the germline V gene. The V end lost 5 bases, the J end lost 3 bases, and 8 bases lay between the germline ends.

V and J are TRBV5-1 and TRBJ2-7; 10 bases fit TRBD1. This CDR3 has 14 residues. Per germline, CDR1 SGHRS and CDR2 YFSETQ. J was trimmed by 3 bases and V by 7 bases; bases with no gene match: 7. CDR3 amino acids: CASSRTGGDYEQYF. CDR3 DNA: TGCGCCAGCTCCAGGACAGGGGGTGACTACGAGCAGTACTTC. The full variable domain, in which reference TRBV5-1 and TRBJ2-7 provide the parts outside the CDR3, is KAGVTQTPRYLIKTRGQQVTLSCSPISGHRSVSWYQQTPGQGLQFLFEYFSETQRNKGNFPGRFSGRQFSNSRSEMNVSTLELGDSALYLCASSRTGGDYEQYFGPGTRLTVT.

The gene calls are TRBV29-1 and TRBJ1-1; D unclear. There are 15 residues in the CDR3. V lost 2 bases to trimming and J lost 3 bases, with 16 bases between them. CDR1 and CDR2 (germline): SQVTM, ANQGSEA. The CDR3 DNA reads as TGCAGCGTTGAACCAGAAATAAAAAGGTACACTGAAGCTTTCTTT. As protein: CSVEPEIKRYTEAFF.

This rearrangement joins TRBV15 to TRBJ1-2, with D perhaps matching TRBD1 (6 bases). With 1 base removed from V and 5 bases from J, the gap between germline ends came to 11 bases. CDR1 is LNHNV and CDR2 is YYDKDF in the germline V gene (reference sequence). The CDR3 runs to 14 residues. The CDR3 reads CATSRAGQGYGYTF. The CDR3 coding sequence is TGTGCCACCAGCAGAGCGGGGCAGGGGTATGGCTACACCTTC.

The rearrangement joins TRBV28 to TRBJ2-7; 7 bases match TRBD1. V shed 7 bases and J 3 bases; nucleotides not matched to a gene: 18. The germline V gene has CDR1 MDHEN and CDR2 SYDVKM. This CDR3 comprises 17 residues. CDR3 loop: CASNTLNRGYPHYEQYF. CDR3 nucleotides: TGTGCCAGCAATACCCTGAACAGGGGTTATCCGCACTACGAGCAGTACTTC.

The chain has TRBV11-2 and TRBJ1-1, with D possibly matching TRBD1 (5 bases). Germline CDR1 SGHAT, CDR2 FQNNGV. The CDR3 extends over 14 amino acids. V dropped 2 bases and J dropped 2 bases, with 9 bases sitting between them. The CDR3 DNA reads TGTGCCAGCAGCTTAAACGGACACAACACTGAAGCTTTCTTT. Residues: CASSLNGHNTEAFF.

The chain carries TRBV7-9 and TRBJ2-3, with TRBD2 matching over 14 bases. The CDR3 is 19 amino acids. The germline CDR1 and CDR2 sequences are SEHNR and FQNEAQ (reference sequence). Germline trimming cut 5 bases from V and 2 bases from J; bases unmatched to any gene: 12. The CDR3 reads CASSDLGTSGGRTTDTQYF. In DNA form, the CDR3 reads TGTGCCAGCAGCGACCTTGGGACTAGCGGGGGCCGGACCACAGATACGCAGTATTTT.

The V call is TRBV4-1, the J call TRBJ2-7; unclear D gene. Germline CDR1 is MGHRA and CDR2 is YSYEKL. Between the trimmed V and J ends, which lost 0 bases and 4 bases, there was a span of 16 bases. The CDR3 runs 16 residues. The CDR3 DNA follows: TGCGCCAGCAGCCAAGATAGTACCTCAGAGAGGTACGAGCAGTACTTC. This sequence encodes CASSQDSTSERYEQYF.